These T cell receptor beta chains were read from a single sample in a study of blood T cell repertoires in COVID-19. Sequencing used immunoSEQ multiplex PCR; TCRdb keeps in-frame clones, though not all of them. The sample holds about 170,000 clones, over 80% seen once. Input material: peripheral blood. These receptors came from a woman between 70 and 85 years old with acute or convalescent COVID-19. Each CDR3 is given without its conserved first and last residue. The order of the fields is J gene, V gene, CDR3 protein.

TRBJ1-4 | TRBV25-1 | ASRTLDNEKLF
TRBJ1-1 | TRBV28 | ASVTGGELLSGKLAF
TRBJ2-4 | TRBV19 | ASKGGADRGNIQY
TRBJ1-3 | TRBV7-2 | ASSFSLDTIY
TRBJ1-1 | TRBV5-1 | ASRQDNTEAF
TRBJ2-5 | TRBV9 | ASSVGTFSRGTQY
TRBJ1-2 | TRBV11-2 | ASSLERTPGGGYT
TRBJ2-5 | TRBV28 | ASSLVGTSGTQY
TRBJ2-2 | TRBV4-3 | ASSPTRRGGTGELF
TRBJ2-5 | TRBV5-4 | ASSPGVGLGETQY
TRBJ2-2 | TRBV28 | ASNGGMGAGELF
TRBJ1-4 | TRBV18 | ASSPDARVNNEKLF
TRBJ1-2 | TRBV2 | ASSEAGVPLYGYT
TRBJ1-2 | TRBV28 | ASSQGQGFYDGYT
TRBJ2-1 | TRBV4-1 | ASSQVSGSRVNEQF